A selection of T cell receptor beta chains follows, all from one sample in a study of cytomegalovirus exposure and HLA in healthy donors. Data came from immunoSEQ multiplex PCR; TCRdb stores just in-frame clones and leaves some out. The sample consists of about 130,000 clones, around 80% of them appearing once. The specimen sequenced was PBMCs. The receptor source for this set is a young man in good health and CMV-seropositive. Both conserved end residues are part of each CDR3. Fields, in order: D gene, J gene, V gene, CDR3 DNA, CDR3 protein. The D gene is left open where the match is weak.

>.|TRBJ1-1|TRBV19
TGTGCCAGTAGTATCAGACAGGCGAACACTGAAGCTTTCTTT
CASSIRQANTEAFF
>.|TRBJ2-7|TRBV25-1
TGTGCCAGCAGATCCAGGGTTACCTACGAGCAGTACTTC
CASRSRVTYEQYF
>TRBD2|TRBJ2-7|TRBV10-3
TGTGCCATCAGTGTTCTCGGGACTAGCGGGTCGTCCTACGAGCAGTACTTC
CAISVLGTSGSSYEQYF
>.|TRBJ1-2|TRBV19
TGTGCCAGTAGTATCGCGGGAGGGGGAGCTAACTATGGCTACACCTTC
CASSIAGGGANYGYTF
>.|TRBJ2-1|TRBV9
TGTGCCAGCAGCGTAGGGCTAGTCAATGAGCAGTTCTTC
CASSVGLVNEQFF
>.|TRBJ2-7|TRBV7-2
TGTGCCAGCAGCTTCGGGAGTGGGGGCTACGAGCAGTACTTC
CASSFGSGGYEQYF
>.|TRBJ2-2|TRBV7-3
TGTGCCAGCAGCGCGTCAAACACCGGGGAGCTGTTTTTT
CASSASNTGELFF
>.|TRBJ2-3|TRBV29-1
TGCAGCGTTGAAGGACGGCGGGTGAGTGTGAAAGATACGCAGTATTTT
CSVEGRRVSVKDTQYF
>.|TRBJ2-3|TRBV11-2
TGTGCCAGCAGCTCCCCTCGGGCGCAGTATTTT
CASSSPRAQYF
>.|TRBJ2-2|TRBV4-2
TGTGCCAGCAGCCAAGAATTTTCGAGACAGTTGACCGGGGAGCTGTTTTTT
CASSQEFSRQLTGELFF
>TRBD2|TRBJ2-1|TRBV19
TGTGCCAGTAGTATAGAGACTAGCGGCTATTACAATGAGCAGTTCTTC
CASSIETSGYYNEQFF
>.|TRBJ1-5|TRBV4-3
TGCGCCAGCAGCCAAGATTTATTACAGCCCCAGCATTTT
CASSQDLLQPQHF
>.|TRBJ1-5|TRBV5-8
TGTGCCAGCAGCTACAGGGTCGGTCAGCCCCAGCATTTT
CASSYRVGQPQHF